This T cell receptor beta chain was found in a study of shared clonotypes between healthy human individuals. The CDR3 extends over 15 amino acids. Per the germline V gene, CDR1 is KGHSH and CDR2 is LQKENI. Trimming cost V 3 bases and J 3 bases, with 14 bases left between them. TCRdb's copy holds only in-frame clones and misses some; the assay was immunoSEQ multiplex PCR. Of about 1 million clones listed, 65% to 80% are singletons. CD45RA-negative memory and CD45RA+ naive subsets were split from the CD4+ cells. V and J are TRBV18 and TRBJ1-1, with D possibly being TRBD1 (5 bases). Input material: memory CD4+ T cells sorted from blood. Regarding subset: CD45RA-negative fraction. The receptor was derived from a man aged 18 to 35 in good health. As DNA, the CDR3 is TGTGCCAGCTCACCTGGACGCAGGGCGGACACTGAAGCTTTCTTT. Translated, it gives CASSPGRRADTEAFF.